This TCR beta chain was obtained from a study of CD4 T cells in relation to SARS-CoV-2 and coronaviruses. Study-level background: PBMCs were cultured with antigen for roughly 10 days before TCR beta sequencing.

The CDR3 spans 16 residues. The V and J ends lost 0 bases and 4 bases respectively, with 16 bases between them. This clone has a handful of counts. Its antigen is not identified. Some clones are missing from TCRdb's copy, which holds only in-frame ones; the method was immunoSEQ multiplex PCR. The sample carries some 29,000 clones, 78% recorded once. Unexposed donor CD4+ T cells date from about 2011-2018, before the COVID-19 pandemic. CD4+ T cells were isolated from the cells after nine to eleven days of culture. Unexposed-donor CD4+ T cells were probed with SARS-CoV-2 S/N and four cold-coronavirus spikes, cells permitting. Fresh IL-2 medium replaced half the medium on days 3 and 7.

Sequencing input: CD4+ T cells from PBMCs, cultured in vitro. The gene calls are TRBV23-1 and TRBJ2-7; tentatively, D is TRBD1 or TRBD2 (5 bases each). TRBV23-1 counts as an open reading frame of uncertain function. The clonotype comes from a human donor in good health. The CDR3 sequence is CASSQSRSAGRYEQYF. The CDR3 DNA follows: TGCGCCAGCAGTCAATCAAGGAGTGCAGGGAGATACGAGCAGTACTTC.